One sample yielded the 16 T cell receptor beta chains listed below, sequenced in a study of identical twins. TCRdb passed the 5' RACE reads through MiXCR, listing each CDR3 protein once. Of fewer than 250,000 distinct CDR3 sequences listed, approximately 9% were seen once; the top ten hold around 5%. Sequencing was carried out using memory (CD45RO+) T cells sorted from blood. These receptors were collected from a woman aged 18-35 years in good health.

This clonotype was found a few times. The CDR3 here is CASSTVPGGIDTQYF. CDR3 nucleotide sequence: TGTGCCAGCAGTACTGTACCGGGCGGCATAGATACGCAGTATTTT. The chain carries TRBV6-5 and TRBJ2-3, with D unclear. In germline, CDR1 is MNHEY, CDR2 SVGAGI. Trimming removed 5 bases from V and 5 bases from J, with 17 bases in between. The CDR3 is made up of 15 amino acids.

This clonotype was seen a handful of times. This sequence joins TRBV27 and TRBJ2-1, with TRBD2 matching 7 bases. V lost 4 bases, J lost 0 bases, and 9 bases stayed unmatched. This CDR3 contains 17 residues. Germline V gives CDR1 MNHEY, CDR2 SMNVEV (reference sequence). The CDR3 region is CASSSDSGASSYNEQFF. The DNA for the CDR3 is TGTGCCAGCAGTTCCGACAGCGGGGCTAGCTCCTACAATGAGCAGTTCTTC.

The sample holds a few counts of this clonotype. V gene TRBV18 combines with J gene TRBJ2-6; D gene ambiguous. Germline CDR1 is KGHSH and CDR2 is LQKENI. This CDR3 region has 15 residues. With 2 bases removed from V and 3 bases from J, the gap between germline ends came to 8 bases. CDR3 bases: TGTGCCAGCTCACCATCGCGTGATGGGGCCAACGTCCTGACTTTC. Its protein is CASSPSRDGANVLTF.

This clonotype showed up just a few times. The chain is built from TRBV4-1 and TRBJ2-5; TRBD2 matches 8 bases. The germline gives CDR1 MGHRA, CDR2 YSYEKL. This CDR3 spans 15 amino acids. With 4 bases clipped from V and 1 base from J, the junction kept 5 bases outside the gene matches. The CDR3 sequence is CASSLRGGLQETQYF. The CDR3 DNA reads TGCGCCAGCAGCCTCCGCGGGGGGCTCCAAGAGACCCAGTACTTC.

J is TRBJ2-7 and V is TRBV29-1; 9 nucleotides match TRBD1. The trim removed 5 bases at V and 6 bases at J, leaving 11 bases unmatched. The germline CDR1 and CDR2 sequences are SQVTM and ANQGSEA. The CDR3 runs 14 residues. The CDR3 nucleotides read TGCAGCGTTAAAACCGGGACAGGGATAAGCGAGCAGTACTTC. Translating gives CSVKTGTGISEQYF.

This clonotype has just a few counts. The chain uses TRBV20-1 and TRBJ2-1; D unresolved. In germline, CDR1 is DFQATT, CDR2 SNEGSKA (reference sequence). Trimming took 3 bases from V and 10 from J, leaving 10 bases between them. The CDR3 spans 11 residues. The CDR3 sequence: CSASQHTEQFF. The CDR3 DNA reads as TGCAGTGCTAGTCAGCATACAGAGCAGTTCTTC.

This clonotype was observed a handful of times. The V call is TRBV7-3, the J call TRBJ2-3; either TRBD1 or TRBD2 may supply D (5 bases each). The length of the CDR3 is 14 residues. Germline-derived CDR1 and CDR2 are SGHTA and FQGTGA. The V end was cut by 5 bases, the J end by 4 bases, with 13 bases between. CDR3 protein: CASSLWGMSDTQYF. CDR3 bases: TGTGCCAGCAGCCTATGGGGGATGTCAGATACGCAGTATTTT.

The V and J genes are TRBV5-1 and TRBJ2-5; the D gene could be TRBD1 or TRBD2 (6 bases each). CDR1 and CDR2 from the germline V gene are SGHRS and YFSETQ. This CDR3 comprises 15 residues. The ends were cut back, 2 bases at V and 2 bases at J, with 13 bases in the middle. CDR3 residues: CASSFTGARQETQYF. CDR3 DNA: TGCGCCAGCAGCTTTACGGGGGCTAGACAAGAGACCCAGTACTTC. The full variable domain, in which reference TRBV5-1 and TRBJ2-5 provide the parts outside the CDR3, is KAGVTQTPRYLIKTRGQQVTLSCSPISGHRSVSWYQQTPGQGLQFLFEYFSETQRNKGNFPGRFSGRQFSNSRSEMNVSTLELGDSALYLCASSFTGARQETQYFGPGTRLLVL.

This clonotype was observed at least ten times. This sequence joins TRBV7-8 and TRBJ2-7; tentative D call: TRBD2 (5 bases). Germline CDR1 SGHVS, CDR2 FQNEAQ. The CDR3 runs 13 residues. The V end lost 0 bases, the J end lost 5 bases, and 8 bases lay between the germline ends. The CDR3: CASSLAQADEQYF. The CDR3 DNA sequence: TGTGCCAGCAGCTTAGCGCAAGCGGACGAGCAGTACTTC.

This clonotype was counted at least ten times. This chain links TRBV20-1 with TRBJ1-2, with 7 bases fitting TRBD1. V shed 3 bases, J shed 3 bases, and the junction held 4 bases outside the gene matches. The CDR3 length is 13 residues. CDR1 and CDR2 from the germline V gene are DFQATT and SNEGSKA (reference sequence). Here the CDR3 reads CSARAGGDYGYTF. The CDR3 bases are TGCAGTGCTAGGGCAGGGGGTGACTATGGCTACACCTTC.

The chain has TRBV7-8 and TRBJ2-5; 12 bases agree with TRBD2. The V gene end was trimmed by 6 bases and the J gene end by 7 bases; junction bases not matched to a gene: 6. Germline CDR1 and CDR2: SGHVS and FQNEAQ. The CDR3 is 14 residues long. The CDR3 reads CASSFLAGGGTQYF. In nucleotides, the CDR3 is TGTGCCAGCAGTTTCCTAGCGGGGGGGGGGACCCAGTACTTC.

The table lists this clonotype with a few counts. J is TRBJ2-5 and V is TRBV18; TRBD1 agrees at 9 bases. The CDR3 extends over 14 amino acids. V dropped 3 bases and J dropped 4; count of bases not matched to a gene: 3. Per the germline V gene, CDR1 is KGHSH and CDR2 is LQKENI. The CDR3 is CASSPGQGAETQYF. The CDR3 nucleotides read TGTGCCAGCTCACCGGGACAGGGAGCAGAGACCCAGTACTTC. Together with reference TRBV18 and TRBJ2-5, the CDR3 gives the full variable domain: NAGVMQNPRHLVRRRGQEARLRCSPMKGHSHVYWYRQLPEEGLKFMVYLQKENIIDESGMPKERFSAEFPKEGPSILRIQQVVRGDSAAYFCASSPGQGAETQYFGPGTRLLVL.

There are many counts of this clonotype. The V gene is TRBV10-2, the J gene TRBJ2-1; D is unclear. The V end lost 6 bases, the J end lost 4 bases, and 7 bases lay between the germline ends. Germline values: CDR1 WSHSY, CDR2 SAAADI. The length of the CDR3 is 12 residues. Here the CDR3 reads CASSPPYNEQFF. The CDR3 DNA reads TGCGCCAGCAGCCCTCCATACAATGAGCAGTTCTTC.

The chain recombines TRBV3-1 with TRBJ2-3, with 11 bases lining up with TRBD1. The CDR3 runs 14 residues. V was clipped by 4 bases and J by 5 bases; unmatched bases: 2. Germline CDR1 reads LGHDT; CDR2 reads YNNKEL (reference sequence). DNA of the CDR3: TGTGCCAGCAGCCGGGGACAGGGGGGAGATACGCAGTATTTT. It is translated as CASSRGQGGDTQYF.

The table lists this clonotype with many counts. In nucleotides, the CDR3 is TGCAGTGCTAGGGGACAGGGAGGAGTGTACGAGCAGTACTTC. Its protein product is CSARGQGGVYEQYF. This chain joins TRBV20-1 and TRBJ2-7; 9 bases align to TRBD1. This CDR3 is 14 amino acids long. V dropped 3 bases and J dropped 4; count of bases not matched to a gene: 7. Germline-derived CDR1 and CDR2 are DFQATT and SNEGSKA (reference sequence).

This clonotype was seen repeatedly, ten times or more. V is TRBV29-1 and J is TRBJ2-3; D might be TRBD1 (5 bases). Per germline, CDR1 SQVTM and CDR2 ANQGSEA. V dropped 5 bases and J dropped 2 bases, with 11 bases sitting between them. The CDR3 is 13 residues long. CDR3 loop: CSVKGRFTDTQYF. DNA of the CDR3: TGCAGCGTTAAGGGGCGATTCACAGATACGCAGTATTTT.